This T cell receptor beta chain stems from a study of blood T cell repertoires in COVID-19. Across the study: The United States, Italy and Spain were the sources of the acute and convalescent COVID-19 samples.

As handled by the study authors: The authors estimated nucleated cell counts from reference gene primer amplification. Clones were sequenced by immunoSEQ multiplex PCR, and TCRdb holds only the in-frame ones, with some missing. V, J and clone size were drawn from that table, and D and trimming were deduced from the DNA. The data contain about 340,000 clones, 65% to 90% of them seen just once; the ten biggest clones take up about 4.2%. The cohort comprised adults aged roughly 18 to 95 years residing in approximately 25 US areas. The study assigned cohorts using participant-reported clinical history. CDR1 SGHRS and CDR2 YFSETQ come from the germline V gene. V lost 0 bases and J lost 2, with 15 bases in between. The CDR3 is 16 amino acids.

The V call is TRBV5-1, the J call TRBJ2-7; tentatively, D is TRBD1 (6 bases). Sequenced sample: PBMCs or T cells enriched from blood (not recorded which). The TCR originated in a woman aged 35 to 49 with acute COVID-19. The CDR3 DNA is TGCGCCAGCAGCTTGGCCGTCCAGCAGGGGACCTACGAGCAGTACTTC. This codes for CASSLAVQQGTYEQYF.